The next 31 T cell receptor beta chains were all read from a single sample in a study of cytomegalovirus exposure and HLA in healthy donors. Both 60 Vbeta primers and 13 Jbeta primers went into the PCR. This table comes from immunoSEQ multiplex PCR, and its TCRdb copy is limited to in-frame clones, with some not included. The sample includes approximately 99,000 clones, approximately 85% seen only once; the top ten take over 5%. The material sequenced was PBMCs. These receptors all stem from a man aged 40-55 years in good health and CMV-seropositive.

The rearrangement uses TRBV5-6 and TRBJ2-1, with D tentatively TRBD2 (6 bases). Per germline, CDR1 SGHDT and CDR2 YYEEEE. Trimming pared 1 base from V and 5 bases from J, leaving 10 bases between. CDR3 size: 14 residues. CDR3 loop: CASSLFGGNNEQFF. The CDR3, as DNA: TGTGCCAGCAGCTTGTTTGGGGGGAACAATGAGCAGTTCTTC. The variable domain in full, with the rest retrieved from reference TRBV5-6 and TRBJ2-1, is DAGVTQSPTHLIKTRGQQVTLRCSPKSGHDTVSWYQQALGQGPQFIFQYYEEEERQRGNFPDRFSGHQFPNYSSELNVNALLLGDSALYLCASSLFGGNNEQFFGPGTRLTVL.

The rearrangement links TRBV6-1 to TRBJ1-2; D gene ambiguous. CDR3 length equals 13 residues. The V gene lost 6 bases and the J gene lost 1 base, with 9 bases spanning the gap. CDR1 and CDR2 (germline): MNHNS, SASEGT. The CDR3 DNA is TGTGCCAGCAGGAGGGATCTTAACTATGGCTACACCTTC. Protein sequence: CASRRDLNYGYTF.

This clone was counted once. This rearrangement joins TRBV18 to TRBJ2-7, with 8 nucleotides matching TRBD1. The CDR3 has 14 residues. Trimming removed 3 bases from V and 2 bases from J; junction bases left unmatched: 3. Germline assignment: CDR1 KGHSH and CDR2 LQKENI. Here the CDR3 reads CASSPGDRPYEQYF. The DNA of the CDR3 is TGTGCCAGCTCACCGGGGGACAGGCCCTACGAGCAGTACTTC.

This chain uses TRBV15 with TRBJ1-4; D gene ambiguous. Germline CDR1 is LNHNV and CDR2 is YYDKDF (reference sequence). Trimming took 5 bases from V and 13 from J, leaving 14 bases between them. The CDR3 contains 12 residues. For the CDR3, the DNA is TGTGCCACCAGCCCTAGAGGCGGGAGACTGTTTTTT. This sequence encodes CATSPRGGRLFF.

The V gene is TRBV7-8, the J gene TRBJ1-2; D might be TRBD1 (6 bases). V gave up 0 bases and J gave up 5 bases, with 13 bases separating them. This CDR3 has 15 residues. Germline V CDR1 and CDR2: SGHVS, FQNEAQ. The CDR3 DNA reads TGTGCCAGCAGCTTAGCGGAGACAGGAATATATGGCTACACCTTC. It codes for CASSLAETGIYGYTF.

The CDR3 coding sequence is TGTGCCAGTAGTACCTCTAGCGGGAGCTACGAGCAGTACTTC. Residues: CASSTSSGSYEQYF. The chain links TRBV19 to TRBJ2-5, with TRBD2 identical over 10 bases. The last part of the DNA fits TRBJ2-7 better; the J call may be wrong. Germline values: CDR1 LNHDA, CDR2 SQIVND (reference sequence). This CDR3 spans 14 amino acids.

This rearrangement joins TRBV10-2 to TRBJ2-7; 7 positions match TRBD2. CDR3 length equals 12 residues. Trimming took 7 bases from V and 5 from J; bases not matched to a gene: 5. The germline V gene has CDR1 WSHSY and CDR2 SAAADI. The CDR3, as DNA: TGCGCCAGCAATGGACGGGGGGACGAGCAGTACTTC. Amino acid sequence: CASNGRGDEQYF.

The chain has TRBV4-1 and TRBJ1-2; D is possibly TRBD1 (5 bases). This CDR3 has 14 residues. CDR1 and CDR2 (germline): MGHRA, YSYEKL. V lost 1 base and J lost 4, with 10 bases in between. CDR3 DNA sequence: TGCGCCAGCAGCCAAGTTAGGGGAGGCTATGGCTACACCTTC. This translates into CASSQVRGGYGYTF.

The rearrangement uses TRBV5-4 and TRBJ2-1; 8 bases are shared with TRBD2. Trimming at V came to 1 base and at J to 4 bases, leaving 7 bases not matched to a gene. Germline lookup yields CDR1 SGHNT and CDR2 YYREEE (reference sequence). This CDR3 has 16 residues. The CDR3, as DNA: TGTGCCAGCAGCTTGTCGGCTAGCGGGCCGTACAATGAGCAGTTCTTC. It codes for CASSLSASGPYNEQFF.

CDR3 loop: CASSLSGDYNEQFF. The CDR3 bases are TGTGCCAGCAGTCTTAGCGGGGACTACAATGAGCAGTTCTTC. The J gene is TRBJ2-1, the V gene TRBV25-1; TRBD2 agrees at 8 bases. Germline lookup yields CDR1 MGHDK and CDR2 SYGVNS. The V and J ends lost 5 bases and 3 bases, in that order; junction bases with no gene match: 3. CDR3 length equals 14 residues.

The chain employs TRBV5-5 and TRBJ2-3, with D unclear. Germline V CDR1 and CDR2: SGHKS, YYEKEE (reference sequence). This CDR3 is built from 15 residues. V dropped 1 base and J dropped 0 bases, with 9 bases sitting between them. The CDR3 reads CASSLRQASTDTQYF. The CDR3, as DNA: TGTGCCAGCAGCTTGCGGCAGGCTAGCACAGATACGCAGTATTTT.

The chain links TRBV19 to TRBJ2-3, with 10 bases aligning to TRBD2. V lost 4 bases to trimming and J lost 2 bases; unmatched junction nucleotides: 12. The CDR3 has 18 residues. The germline gives CDR1 LNHDA, CDR2 SQIVND (reference sequence). The CDR3 DNA is TGTGCCAGTAGTAGGGGACGAGCGGGAGGGCCATTCACAGATACGCAGTATTTT. Encoded protein: CASSRGRAGGPFTDTQYF.

A single count supports this clone. The chain combines TRBV18 with TRBJ1-2; D is perhaps TRBD1 (6 bases). Germline CDR1 and CDR2: KGHSH and LQKENI. CDR3 length: 15 residues. Trimming left V 3 bases short and J 1 base short, with 12 bases between. This CDR3 is CASSPLADSNYGYTF. The CDR3 nucleotides are TGTGCCAGCTCACCGTTGGCGGACAGTAACTATGGCTACACCTTC.

This chain links TRBV4-1 with TRBJ2-7; 9 bases align to TRBD2. The CDR3 extends over 15 amino acids. The germline V gene encodes CDR1 MGHRA and CDR2 YSYEKL. V lost 4 bases to trimming and J lost 3 bases; unmatched junction nucleotides: 7. DNA for the CDR3: TGCGCCAGCAGCCCTCAAGCGGGAGGTGTCTACGAGCAGTACTTC. Translating it yields CASSPQAGGVYEQYF.

This rearrangement joins TRBV19 to TRBJ1-1; 8 bases are shared with TRBD1. This CDR3 has 16 amino acids. Looked up from germline, CDR1 is LNHDA and CDR2 is SQIVND (reference sequence). V dropped 3 bases and J dropped 5; count of bases not matched to a gene: 11. CDR3 amino acids: CASSIQGAASGTEAFF. The CDR3 DNA reads TGTGCCAGTAGTATTCAGGGGGCCGCATCCGGGACTGAAGCTTTCTTT.

The genes are TRBV5-1 and TRBJ1-4, with unresolved D. Germline V gene lookup returns CDR1 SGHRS and CDR2 YFSETQ. Trimming removed 4 bases at V and 3 bases at J, with 13 bases between. This CDR3 comprises 15 residues. The CDR3 DNA sequence: TGCGCCAGCAGCCCTGGACTGGCTCCTAATGAAAAACTGTTTTTT. Translating gives CASSPGLAPNEKLFF. The whole variable domain, remainder taken from reference TRBV5-1 and TRBJ1-4, is KAGVTQTPRYLIKTRGQQVTLSCSPISGHRSVSWYQQTPGQGLQFLFEYFSETQRNKGNFPGRFSGRQFSNSRSEMNVSTLELGDSALYLCASSPGLAPNEKLFFGSGTQLSVL.

V usage is TRBV6-1 and J usage is TRBJ1-1; 7 nucleotides agree with TRBD1. Germline CDR1 is MNHNS and CDR2 is SASEGT. V shed 6 bases and J 0 bases; nucleotides not matched to a gene: 7. The CDR3 contains 15 residues. Here the CDR3 DNA reads TGTGCCAGCAGACTCAAAGACAGGGTGAACACTGAAGCTTTCTTT. Translating it yields CASRLKDRVNTEAFF.

V usage is TRBV30 and J usage is TRBJ2-1; possible D gene TRBD1, 6 bases. The CDR3 has 11 residues. The germline V gene has CDR1 GTSNPN and CDR2 SVGIG (reference sequence). The germline V and J ends were trimmed by 1 base and 9 bases, with 7 bases remaining between them. CDR3: CAWSEQGEQFF. In nucleotides, the CDR3 is TGTGCCTGGAGTGAACAGGGTGAGCAGTTCTTC.

This chain links TRBV9 with TRBJ1-3, with 7 bases identical to TRBD1. Trimming removed 3 bases from V and 2 bases from J; junction bases left unmatched: 5. The germline gives CDR1 SGDLS, CDR2 YYNGEE. This CDR3 has 15 residues. CDR3 sequence (DNA): TGTGCCAGCAGCGCTCAAACAGGGGCTGGAAACACCATATATTTT. It encodes CASSAQTGAGNTIYF. Full variable domain (missing parts from reference TRBV9 and TRBJ1-3): DSGVTQTPKHLITATGQRVTLRCSPRSGDLSVYWYQQSLDQGLQFLIQYYNGEERAKGNILERFSAQQFPDLHSELNLSSLELGDSALYFCASSAQTGAGNTIYFGEGSWLTVV.

This clone has a handful of counts. The chain has TRBV6-1 and TRBJ2-3, with D perhaps TRBD1 (6 bases). The V gene's germline CDR1 is MNHNS and CDR2 SASEGT. The CDR3 totals 14 residues. Trimming pared 5 bases from V and 6 bases from J, leaving 15 bases between. CDR3 coding DNA: TGTGCCAGCAGTAGCCGGGACACGGTGGATACGCAGTATTTT. This gives the protein CASSSRDTVDTQYF.

V usage is TRBV7-2 and J usage is TRBJ2-2; 8 bases map to TRBD1. V dropped 5 bases and J dropped 1; count of bases not matched to a gene: 6. Germline V gene data show CDR1 as SGHTA and CDR2 as FQGNSA. The CDR3 has 16 residues. As DNA, the CDR3 is TGTGCCAGCAGCAGGACAGGGAGAGGGAACACCGGGGAGCTGTTTTTT. Its translation: CASSRTGRGNTGELFF.

V usage is TRBV19 and J usage is TRBJ1-1; perhaps TRBD1 as D (5 bases). The CDR3 length is 14 residues. V gave up 1 base and J gave up 5 bases, with 11 bases separating them. Per germline, CDR1 LNHDA and CDR2 SQIVND (reference sequence). The CDR3 spells CASSIVSGVTEAFF. In nucleotides, the CDR3 is TGTGCCAGTAGTATAGTTTCGGGGGTGACTGAAGCTTTCTTT.

The V call is TRBV7-9, the J call TRBJ1-1, with TRBD1 identical over 12 bases. The CDR3 has 14 residues. CDR1 and CDR2 (germline): SEHNR, FQNEAQ (reference sequence). V gave up 5 bases and J gave up 6 bases; unmatched junction bases: 4. The CDR3 protein is CASSPGQGASEAFF. CDR3 DNA sequence: TGTGCCAGCAGCCCGGGACAGGGGGCGTCTGAAGCTTTCTTT.

The chain carries TRBV5-1 and TRBJ1-6; no clear D gene. The V end was cut by 4 bases, the J end by 0 bases, with 8 bases between. Germline CDR1 is SGHRS and CDR2 is YFSETQ. There are 15 residues in the CDR3. The CDR3 loop reads CASSARSSYNSPLHF. The CDR3 nucleotides are TGCGCCAGCAGCGCCCGGAGCTCCTATAATTCACCCCTCCACTTT. Using reference TRBV5-1 and TRBJ1-6 for the parts outside the CDR3, the full variable domain is KAGVTQTPRYLIKTRGQQVTLSCSPISGHRSVSWYQQTPGQGLQFLFEYFSETQRNKGNFPGRFSGRQFSNSRSEMNVSTLELGDSALYLCASSARSSYNSPLHFGNGTRLTVT.

This chain connects TRBV4-1 to TRBJ2-2; the match to TRBD1 covers 10 bases. This CDR3 is 16 amino acids long. The ends lost 0 bases at V and 7 bases at J; junction bases unmatched: 5. Per the germline V gene, CDR1 is MGHRA and CDR2 is YSYEKL. For the CDR3, the DNA is TGCGCCAGCAGCCAAGAAGGGACAGGGGTTCACGGGGAGCTGTTTTTT. Its protein is CASSQEGTGVHGELFF.

The rearrangement joins TRBV5-1 to TRBJ1-4; 9 nucleotides align to TRBD1. The V segment lost 1 base and the J segment 0 bases; nucleotides outside the gene matches: 10. CDR1 and CDR2 from the germline V gene are SGHRS and YFSETQ. The CDR3 sequence is 19 residues long. DNA for the CDR3: TGCGCCAGCAGCTTGCCCGGACAGGGGAACTCTGCAACTAATGAAAAACTGTTTTTT. Protein: CASSLPGQGNSATNEKLFF.

This clone was found a few times. This chain joins TRBV5-1 and TRBJ2-1; TRBD2 aligns across 12 bases. V gave up 0 bases and J gave up 15 bases; unmatched junction bases: 13. Germline CDR1 and CDR2: SGHRS and YFSETQ. The CDR3 sequence is 16 residues long. This CDR3 is CASSLVSSGGGKYWFF. The CDR3 DNA reads as TGCGCCAGCAGCTTGGTTTCTAGCGGGGGGGGTAAATACTGGTTCTTC. Drawing the rest from reference TRBV5-1 and TRBJ2-1, the complete variable domain is KAGVTQTPRYLIKTRGQQVTLSCSPISGHRSVSWYQQTPGQGLQFLFEYFSETQRNKGNFPGRFSGRQFSNSRSEMNVSTLELGDSALYLCASSLVSSGGGKYWFFGPGTRLTVL.

The chain employs TRBV4-1 and TRBJ1-1; 7 bases match TRBD1. Germline V gene data show CDR1 as MGHRA and CDR2 as YSYEKL. This CDR3 spans 15 amino acids. J was trimmed by 1 base and V by 3 bases; bases with no gene match: 5. CDR3 in DNA: TGCGCCAGCAGCCACGACAGGGCCGGGAACACTGAAGCTTTCTTT. This encodes CASSHDRAGNTEAFF.

The chain has TRBV28 and TRBJ2-1, with 9 bases matching TRBD2. This CDR3 has 15 amino acids. Trimming cost V 9 bases and J 8 bases; bases outside gene matches: 14. Germline V CDR1 and CDR2: MDHEN, SYDVKM. In DNA, the CDR3 is TGTGCCAGTACGCGGTTGCGGGAGGGGCTCTATGAGCAGTTCTTC. Amino acid sequence: CASTRLREGLYEQFF.

The chain's CDR3 is CASSIGMGSNEQFF. Here the CDR3 DNA reads TGTGCCAGTAGTATCGGGATGGGGTCTAATGAGCAGTTCTTC. This rearrangement joins TRBV19 to TRBJ2-1; a weak D match, TRBD2 (5 bases). In germline, CDR1 is LNHDA, CDR2 SQIVND (reference sequence). V dropped 3 bases and J dropped 7 bases, with 13 bases sitting between them. This CDR3 contains 14 residues.

The rearrangement links TRBV2 to TRBJ1-2; D is possibly TRBD1 (6 bases). The CDR3 runs to 14 residues. Looked up from germline, CDR1 is SNHLY and CDR2 is FYNNEI. V lost 3 bases and J 4 bases, leaving 12 bases between the germline ends. CDR3 protein: CASSDPDRAYGYTF. As DNA, the CDR3 is TGTGCCAGCAGTGACCCGGACAGAGCCTATGGCTACACCTTC.